This TCR beta chain was captured by sequencing in a study of shared T cell receptors in the human thymus. Data came from immunoSEQ multiplex PCR; TCRdb stores just in-frame clones and leaves some out. The table has a few hundred thousand clones, approximately 95% seen once. This clone was seen just once. The TCR was taken from a human donor. Sequencing input: thymocytes.

Written as DNA, the CDR3 is TGTGCCAGCAGCCATGAGACGACCCCAGATACGCAGTATTTT. Translating it yields CASSHETTPDTQYF. This chain links TRBV5-5 with TRBJ2-3; D is unresolved. CDR3 length: 14 amino acids. The V gene lost 4 bases and the J gene lost 4 bases, with 13 bases spanning the gap. Germline loops: CDR1 SGHKS, CDR2 YYEKEE (reference sequence).